The clone carrying this T cell receptor (beta chain) was counted once. CDR1 is SGHNT, CDR2 YYREEE, per germline (reference sequence). Germline trimming cut 3 bases from V and 7 bases from J; bases unmatched to any gene: 14. CDR3 length: 16 amino acids. This entry belongs to a study of shared clonotypes between healthy human individuals. TCRdb keeps only in-frame clones here, not all; method: immunoSEQ multiplex PCR. The sample consists of hundreds of thousands of clones, about 96% of them appearing once. Only CD45RO-negative cells positively selected for CCR7 counted as naive CD8 cells, so terminally differentiated effector memory CD45RA+ cells were excluded.

This TCR was sampled from a woman aged 25 to 39 in good health. This chain uses TRBV5-4 with TRBJ2-5, with TRBD2 matching 8 bases. Material: naive CD8+ T cells sorted from blood. CDR3 sequence: CASSSKTSADMGTQYF. CDR3 nucleotide sequence: TGTGCCAGCAGCTCCAAGACTAGCGCCGACATGGGGACCCAGTACTTC. The full variable domain, completed using reference TRBV5-4 and TRBJ2-5, is ETGVTQSPTHLIKTRGQQVTLRCSSQSGHNTVSWYQQALGQGPQFIFQYYREEENGRGNFPPRFSGLQFPNYSSELNVNALELDDSALYLCASSSKTSADMGTQYFGPGTRLLVL.